These 26 T cell receptor beta chains came from one sample sequenced in a study of blood T cell repertoires in COVID-19. Sequencing used immunoSEQ multiplex PCR; TCRdb keeps in-frame clones, though not all of them. The sample has more than 80,000 clones, about four fifths seen once; the top ten hold about a fifth. The sample was peripheral blood. These receptors originate from a woman of 80 years or more with active or convalescent COVID-19.

This clone showed up just a few times. The chain joins TRBV15 to TRBJ2-3; the match to TRBD2 covers 10 bases. Germline loops: CDR1 LNHNV, CDR2 YYDKDF (reference sequence). CDR3 length: 16 amino acids. V was clipped by 2 bases and J by 4 bases; unmatched bases: 6. The CDR3 region is CATSRTLAGVADTQYF. In nucleotides, the CDR3 is TGTGCCACCAGCAGAACCCTAGCGGGGGTTGCAGATACGCAGTATTTT.

The J gene is TRBJ1-1, the V gene TRBV28, with 9 nucleotides matching TRBD1. CDR3 length: 14 amino acids. CDR1 and CDR2 from the germline V gene are MDHEN and SYDVKM. V gave up 6 bases and J gave up 4 bases; unmatched junction bases: 6. The DNA for the CDR3 is TGTGCCAGCAGGGCTACAGGGGGCCCCACTGAAGCTTTCTTT. It is translated as CASRATGGPTEAFF.

The rearrangement links TRBV4-3 to TRBJ1-6; TRBD1 agrees at 9 bases. The CDR3 is 16 amino acids. From germline, CDR1 is LGHNA and CDR2 YSLEER. V was clipped by 2 bases and J by 5 bases; unmatched bases: 4. CDR3 DNA: TGCGCCAGCAGCCAAATGGGGGACAGGGATAATTCACCCCTCCACTTT. It is translated as CASSQMGDRDNSPLHF.

This clone was seen repeatedly, ten times or more. The chain combines TRBV6-5 with TRBJ1-3; 10 bases line up with TRBD1. This CDR3 region has 15 residues. J gave up 2 bases and V 7 bases, and 5 bases lay outside the gene matches. Germline V gives CDR1 MNHEY, CDR2 SVGAGI. The CDR3 loop is CASTPGTGAGNTIYF. The CDR3 DNA is TGTGCCAGCACCCCCGGGACAGGGGCTGGAAACACCATATATTTT.

The V call is TRBV18, the J call TRBJ1-6, with a weak D call TRBD1 (6 bases). Germline CDR1 KGHSH, CDR2 LQKENI. The CDR3 is made up of 16 amino acids. Trimming stripped 5 bases from V and 13 bases from J, with 24 bases between. CDR3 amino acids: CASSADRLGPHFPLHF. DNA for the CDR3: TGTGCCAGCTCAGCGGACAGATTAGGACCCCATTTCCCCCTCCACTTT.

This chain uses TRBV5-4 with TRBJ1-2; tentatively, D is TRBD1 (5 bases). Germline CDR1 reads SGHNT; CDR2 reads YYREEE (reference sequence). Trimming removed 4 bases at V and 3 bases at J, with 13 bases between. This CDR3 contains 14 residues. The CDR3 is CASSPPGDHYGYTF. Written as DNA, the CDR3 is TGTGCCAGCAGCCCTCCGGGGGACCACTATGGCTACACCTTC.

This chain uses TRBV5-1 with TRBJ2-5; 11 nucleotides match TRBD2. V was pared by 4 bases and J by 1 base, with 15 bases of the junction left unmatched. Germline assignment: CDR1 SGHRS and CDR2 YFSETQ. CDR3 size: 19 residues. The CDR3 reads CASSQEYDTSGGTQETQYF. The CDR3 DNA is TGCGCCAGCAGCCAAGAATATGACACTAGCGGGGGTACCCAAGAGACCCAGTACTTC.

The J gene is TRBJ2-5, the V gene TRBV20-1; 9 nucleotides line up with TRBD2. Looked up from germline, CDR1 is DFQATT and CDR2 is SNEGSKA (reference sequence). V lost 3 bases, J lost 1 base, and 6 bases stayed unmatched. The CDR3 runs to 15 residues. The CDR3 spells CSASSLAGIQETQYF. The DNA of the CDR3 is TGCAGTGCTAGTAGTCTAGCGGGGATCCAAGAGACCCAGTACTTC.

The chain couples TRBV7-2 to TRBJ2-2, with TRBD2 matching over 8 bases. V lost 5 bases, J lost 7 bases, and 6 bases stayed unmatched. This CDR3 is built from 14 residues. Germline CDR1 is SGHTA and CDR2 is FQGNSA. CDR3 sequence (DNA): TGTGCCAGCAGCCCCCTCCGGGGGGGCGGGGAGCTGTTTTTT. Its protein product is CASSPLRGGGELFF.

This clone was observed a handful of times. CDR3 in DNA: TGTGCCAGCAGCTTGGCCTTGGACAGGGTTTCACCCCTCCACTTT. This encodes CASSLALDRVSPLHF. The V gene is TRBV5-4, the J gene TRBJ1-6, with 8 bases lining up with TRBD1. Looked up from germline, CDR1 is SGHNT and CDR2 is YYREEE (reference sequence). The V gene end was trimmed by 0 bases and the J gene end by 9 bases; junction bases not matched to a gene: 5. The CDR3 is 15 amino acids. Complete variable domain (other parts from reference TRBV5-4 and TRBJ1-6): ETGVTQSPTHLIKTRGQQVTLRCSSQSGHNTVSWYQQALGQGPQFIFQYYREEENGRGNFPPRFSGLQFPNYSSELNVNALELDDSALYLCASSLALDRVSPLHFGNGTRLTVT.

The V and J genes are TRBV27 and TRBJ2-7; TRBD1 aligns across 8 bases. The CDR3 extends over 17 amino acids. V shed 3 bases, J shed 2 bases, and the junction held 12 bases outside the gene matches. The germline gives CDR1 MNHEY, CDR2 SMNVEV (reference sequence). The CDR3 DNA sequence: TGTGCCAGCAGTTTCCGCGGACAGGGATCGACAGCCTACGAGCAGTACTTC. Protein product: CASSFRGQGSTAYEQYF.

The chain employs TRBV4-3 and TRBJ1-5, with no clear D. This CDR3 is built from 14 residues. With 0 bases removed from V and 7 bases from J, the gap between germline ends came to 10 bases. Germline V gene data show CDR1 as LGHNA and CDR2 as YSLEER. CDR3 protein: CASSQDAGSQPQHF. DNA for the CDR3: TGCGCCAGCAGCCAAGATGCGGGGAGCCAGCCCCAGCATTTT.

This chain's CDR3 is CASTLSPGLGDEKLFF. In DNA form, the CDR3 reads TGCGCCAGCACCCTGTCCCCGGGTCTGGGTGACGAAAAACTGTTTTTT. The J gene is TRBJ1-4, the V gene TRBV5-1; no firm D call. CDR3 length: 16 amino acids. The germline gives CDR1 SGHRS, CDR2 YFSETQ. Between the trimmed V and J ends, which lost 6 bases and 8 bases, there was a span of 23 bases.

This clone has just one count. The rearrangement links TRBV5-6 to TRBJ1-1; no definite D call. Germline V lookup: CDR1 SGHDT, CDR2 YYEEEE. The CDR3 runs 15 residues. V lost 2 bases to trimming and J lost 2 bases, with 13 bases between them. The CDR3 DNA reads TGTGCCAGCAGCTTTTCGCCGACTTTAAACACTGAAGCTTTCTTT. It is translated as CASSFSPTLNTEAFF.

The count of this clone is one. The chain employs TRBV5-5 and TRBJ1-1; 7 bases agree with TRBD1. The CDR3 extends over 14 amino acids. V lost 4 bases, J lost 4 bases, and 7 bases stayed unmatched. Germline V gives CDR1 SGHKS, CDR2 YYEKEE (reference sequence). CDR3 in amino acids: CASSVYNRGTEAFF. The CDR3 coding sequence is TGTGCCAGCAGCGTATACAACAGGGGCACTGAAGCTTTCTTT.

This clone occurred a few times. This chain connects TRBV5-1 to TRBJ1-1; 7 bases align to TRBD1. V lost 4 bases, J lost 1 base, and 4 bases stayed unmatched. Germline CDR1 is SGHRS and CDR2 is YFSETQ. The CDR3 contains 14 residues. CDR3 in DNA: TGCGCCAGCAGCGAGGGACAGAGGAACACTGAAGCTTTCTTT. Its translation: CASSEGQRNTEAFF. Variable domain in full (rest from reference TRBV5-1 and TRBJ1-1): KAGVTQTPRYLIKTRGQQVTLSCSPISGHRSVSWYQQTPGQGLQFLFEYFSETQRNKGNFPGRFSGRQFSNSRSEMNVSTLELGDSALYLCASSEGQRNTEAFFGQGTRLTVV.

The chain carries TRBV19 and TRBJ1-2; D remains unclear. V was trimmed by 6 bases and J by 1 base, leaving 21 bases between them. Germline values: CDR1 LNHDA, CDR2 SQIVND (reference sequence). The CDR3 consists of 17 residues. In DNA, the CDR3 is TGTGCCAGTAGGGGGTCCGGAGGTCCTGTTTTTAACTATGGCTACACCTTC. This codes for CASRGSGGPVFNYGYTF.

The V and J genes are TRBV4-1 and TRBJ1-2; D not resolved. V lost 1 base, J lost 1 base, and 10 bases lay in between. The CDR3 covers 15 residues. Germline V CDR1 and CDR2: MGHRA, YSYEKL. The CDR3 coding sequence is TGCGCCAGCAGCCAAGGACACGGGGATAACTATGGCTACACCTTC. Its protein product is CASSQGHGDNYGYTF.

This clone has more than one count but fewer than ten. This chain connects TRBV3-1 (or the pseudogene TRBV3-2) to TRBJ1-1; D is perhaps TRBD1 (6 bases). The CDR3 loop spans 15 amino acids. V shed 1 base and J shed 4 bases, with 13 bases lying between them. Germline CDR1 LGHDT, CDR2 YNNKEL (reference sequence). CDR3 sequence (DNA): TGTGCCAGCAGCCAAGTGGGGGGAGGGGGCACTGAAGCTTTCTTT. Translation: CASSQVGGGGTEAFF.

V and J are TRBV7-9 and TRBJ1-1, with 7 positions matching TRBD1. The CDR3 sequence is 14 residues long. Per the germline V gene, CDR1 is SEHNR and CDR2 is FQNEAQ (reference sequence). V lost 5 bases, J lost 3 bases, and 6 bases stayed unmatched. The CDR3: CASSLDQGDTEAFF. Written as DNA, the CDR3 is TGTGCCAGCAGCCTGGACCAGGGGGACACTGAAGCTTTCTTT.

V gene TRBV6-2 or TRBV6-3 combines with J gene TRBJ2-7; D possibly corresponds to TRBD2 (6 bases). The CDR3 runs 15 residues. The germline V gene encodes CDR1 MNHEY and CDR2 SVGEGT. Trimming stripped 5 bases from V and 0 bases from J, with 14 bases between. The chain's CDR3 is CASSGRDSNSYEQYF. The CDR3 bases are TGTGCCAGCAGTGGGCGGGACTCGAACTCCTACGAGCAGTACTTC.

The chain is built from TRBV14 and TRBJ1-1; 9 positions match TRBD1. This CDR3 is 14 amino acids long. The V gene's germline CDR1 is SGHDN and CDR2 FVKESK. Germline trimming cut 8 bases from V and 1 base from J; bases unmatched to any gene: 5. CDR3 DNA sequence: TGTGCCAGCTCTATGACAGGGGGGAACACTGAAGCTTTCTTT. It codes for CASSMTGGNTEAFF. The full variable domain, its missing parts supplied by reference TRBV14 and TRBJ1-1, is EAGVTQFPSHSVIEKGQTVTLRCDPISGHDNLYWYRRVMGKEIKFLLHFVKESKQDESGMPNNRFLAERTGGTYSTLKVQPAELEDSGVYFCASSMTGGNTEAFFGQGTRLTVV.

This chain links TRBV27 with TRBJ1-6, with 8 bases identical to TRBD1. This CDR3 contains 15 residues. J gave up 9 bases and V 5 bases, and 9 bases lay outside the gene matches. CDR1 and CDR2 from the germline V gene are MNHEY and SMNVEV (reference sequence). The CDR3 loop is CASSRWTGSGSPLHF. DNA of the CDR3: TGTGCCAGCAGTCGATGGACAGGGTCGGGTTCACCCCTCCACTTT.

CDR3 loop: CASSQITGATSGNTIYF. The CDR3 region has the DNA TGTGCCAGCAGTCAGATAACAGGGGCGACCTCTGGAAACACCATATATTTT. The genes are TRBV6-6 and TRBJ1-3; 7 bases align to TRBD1. V dropped 5 bases and J dropped 0; count of bases not matched to a gene: 10. This CDR3 region has 17 residues. Per germline, CDR1 MNHNY and CDR2 SVGAGI (reference sequence).

CDR3 bases: TGCGCCAGCAGCCCGCGGGGGGAGGGGAACACTGAAGCTTTCTTT. Translated: CASSPRGEGNTEAFF. The rearrangement links TRBV5-1 to TRBJ1-1; TRBD1 might be the D (5 bases). CDR3 length: 15 amino acids. Germline values: CDR1 SGHRS, CDR2 YFSETQ. Deletions cut 4 bases from V and 1 base from J, with 14 bases between.

The J gene is TRBJ1-1, the V gene TRBV6-5, with TRBD1 as a possible D gene (6 bases). The CDR3 runs to 11 residues. Germline-derived CDR1 and CDR2 are MNHEY and SVGAGI. The V end was cut by 6 bases, the J end by 12 bases, with 14 bases between. CDR3 in amino acids: CASSSGRGSFF. CDR3 sequence (DNA): TGTGCCAGCAGCTCCGGGAGGGGGTCTTTCTTT.